The TCR beta chain under discussion was sequenced for a study of cytomegalovirus exposure and HLA in healthy donors. Overall study results and limits: CMV antigen specificity of a few CMV-associated chains was confirmed in vitro. For TCR beta chains, V- and J-gene trimming was later linked to a missense DCLRE1C variant. It was shown in a later analysis that HLA-associated TCR beta chains were more clonally expanded than other, equally common chains. Per published accounts, TCR beta sequences correctly predicted the HLA-A and HLA-B alleles of most subjects.

Looked up from germline, CDR1 is SGHNT and CDR2 is YYREEE (reference sequence). This CDR3 region has 13 residues. V dropped 5 bases and J dropped 0 bases, with 9 bases sitting between them. This clone was counted only a few times. Its cognate antigen is unknown. Amplification used 60 Vbeta primers and 13 Jbeta primers. Repertoires were generated with immunoSEQ multiplex PCR, while TCRdb's copy carries only in-frame clones and drops some. The sample records fewer than 100,000 clones, approximately 72% being singletons. The source material was PBMCs. The TCR was taken from a man aged 35-49 years in good health and CMV-seropositive. V is TRBV5-4 and J is TRBJ2-7; possibly TRBD1 for D (6 bases). The CDR3: CASRGASSYEQYF. Here the CDR3 DNA reads TGTGCCAGCAGGGGGGCCTCCTCCTACGAGCAGTACTTC.